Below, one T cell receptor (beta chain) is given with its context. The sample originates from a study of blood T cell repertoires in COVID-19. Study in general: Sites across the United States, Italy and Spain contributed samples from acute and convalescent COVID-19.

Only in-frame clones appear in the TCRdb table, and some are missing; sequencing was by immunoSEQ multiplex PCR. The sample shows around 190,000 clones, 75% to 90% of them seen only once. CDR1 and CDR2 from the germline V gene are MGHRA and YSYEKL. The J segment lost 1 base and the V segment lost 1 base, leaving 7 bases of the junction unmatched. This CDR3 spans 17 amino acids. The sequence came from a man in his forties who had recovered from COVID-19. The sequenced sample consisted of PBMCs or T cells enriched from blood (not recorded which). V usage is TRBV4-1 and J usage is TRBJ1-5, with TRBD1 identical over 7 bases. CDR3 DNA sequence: TGCGCCAGCAGCCAAGCCCAGGGGGGTTTAAGCAATCAGCCCCAGCATTTT. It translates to CASSQAQGGLSNQPQHF.